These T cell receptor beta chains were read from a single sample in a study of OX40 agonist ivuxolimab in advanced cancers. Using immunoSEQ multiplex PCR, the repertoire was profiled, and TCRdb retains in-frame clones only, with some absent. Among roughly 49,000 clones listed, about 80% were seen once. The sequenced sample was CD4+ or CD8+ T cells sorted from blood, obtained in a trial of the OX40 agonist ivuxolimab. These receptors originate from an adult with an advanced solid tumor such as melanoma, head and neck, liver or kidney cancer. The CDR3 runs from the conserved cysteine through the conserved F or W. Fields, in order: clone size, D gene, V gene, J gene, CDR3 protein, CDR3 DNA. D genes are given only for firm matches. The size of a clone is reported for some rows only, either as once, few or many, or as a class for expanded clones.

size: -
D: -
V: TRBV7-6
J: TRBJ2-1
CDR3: CASSLGPTYNEQFF
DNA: TGTGCCAGCAGCTTAGGACCGACCTACAATGAGCAGTTCTTC

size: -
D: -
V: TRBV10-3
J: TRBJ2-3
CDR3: CAISGGLDTQYF
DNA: TGTGCCATCAGTGGAGGCTTAGATACGCAGTATTTT

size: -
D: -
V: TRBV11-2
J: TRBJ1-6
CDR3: CASSLAGEDSPLHF
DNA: TGTGCCAGCAGCTTGGCAGGGGAGGATTCACCCCTCCACTTT

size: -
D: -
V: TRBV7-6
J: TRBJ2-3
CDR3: CASSLEDTQYF
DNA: TGTGCCAGCAGCTTAGAAGATACGCAGTATTTT

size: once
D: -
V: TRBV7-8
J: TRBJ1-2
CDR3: CASSLARDFLHYGYTF
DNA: TGTGCCAGCAGCTTAGCGCGGGACTTCTTACACTATGGCTACACCTTC

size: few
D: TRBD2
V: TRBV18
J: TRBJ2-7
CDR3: CASSPLAGPNYEQYF
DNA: TGTGCCAGCTCACCACTAGCGGGCCCAAACTACGAGCAGTACTTC

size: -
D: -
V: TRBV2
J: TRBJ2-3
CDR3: CASSEEGSGTIRDTQYF
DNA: TGTGCCAGCAGTGAAGAAGGATCCGGGACCATCAGAGATACGCAGTATTTT

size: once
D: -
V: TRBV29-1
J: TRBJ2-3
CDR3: CSGGWLGDTQYF
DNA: TGCAGCGGGGGGTGGCTGGGAGATACGCAGTATTTT

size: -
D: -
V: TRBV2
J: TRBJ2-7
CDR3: CASSPSDGAYEQYF
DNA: TGTGCCAGCAGTCCTAGTGACGGCGCCTACGAGCAGTACTTC

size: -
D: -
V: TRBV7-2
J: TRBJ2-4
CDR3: CASSKEAAKNIQYF
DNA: TGTGCCAGCAGTAAGGAGGCAGCCAAAAACATTCAGTACTTC

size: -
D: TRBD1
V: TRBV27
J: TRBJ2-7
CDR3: CASSSDRVDYEQYF
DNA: TGTGCCAGCAGTTCGGACAGGGTTGACTACGAGCAGTACTTC

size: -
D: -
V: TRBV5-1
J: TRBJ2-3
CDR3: CASTLRGGTQTSTDTQYF
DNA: TGCGCCAGCACCTTGAGGGGAGGCACCCAAACTAGCACAGATACGCAGTATTTT

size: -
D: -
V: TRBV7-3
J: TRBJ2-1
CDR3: CASSLWAGGGSYNEQFF
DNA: TGTGCCAGCAGCTTATGGGCGGGTGGGGGCTCCTACAATGAGCAGTTCTTC

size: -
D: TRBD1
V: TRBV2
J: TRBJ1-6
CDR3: CASNSGTGGFNSPLHF
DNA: TGTGCCAGCAATTCCGGGACAGGGGGCTTTAATTCACCCCTCCACTTT

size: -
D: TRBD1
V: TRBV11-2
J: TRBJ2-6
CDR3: CASSLAGTGVGANVLTF
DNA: TGTGCCAGCAGCTTAGCCGGGACAGGGGTTGGGGCCAACGTCCTGACTTTC

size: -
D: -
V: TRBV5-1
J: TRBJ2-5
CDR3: CASSLVGLQETQYF
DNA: TGCGCCAGCAGCTTGGTTGGGTTACAAGAGACCCAGTACTTC

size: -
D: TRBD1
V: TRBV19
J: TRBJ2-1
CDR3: CASSAWTGSYNEQFF
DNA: TGTGCCAGTAGTGCCTGGACAGGGTCCTACAATGAGCAGTTCTTC

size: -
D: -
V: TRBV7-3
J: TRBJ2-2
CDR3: CASSEQGIPGELFF
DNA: TGTGCCAGCAGCGAACAGGGAATTCCCGGGGAGCTGTTTTTT

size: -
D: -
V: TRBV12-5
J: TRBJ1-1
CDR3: CASGLVLGTQTRAFF
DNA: TGTGCTAGTGGTTTGGTACTCGGGACACAAACCAGGGCTTTCTTT

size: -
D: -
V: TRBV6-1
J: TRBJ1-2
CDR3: CASSEGGNYGYTF
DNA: TGTGCCAGCAGTGAAGGGGGGAACTATGGCTACACCTTC

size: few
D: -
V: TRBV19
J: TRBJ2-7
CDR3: CASSSVQGGEQYF
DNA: TGTGCCAGTAGTTCCGTACAGGGAGGCGAGCAGTACTTC

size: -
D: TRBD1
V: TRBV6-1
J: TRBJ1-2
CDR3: CASSRDRGDGYTF
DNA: TGTGCCAGCAGCCGGGACAGGGGCGATGGCTACACCTTC

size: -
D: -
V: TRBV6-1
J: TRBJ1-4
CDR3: CASSEEANEKLFF
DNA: TGTGCCAGCAGTGAAGAGGCTAATGAAAAACTGTTTTTT

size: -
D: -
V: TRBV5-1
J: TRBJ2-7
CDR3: CASSLTGLSSYEQYF
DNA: TGCGCCAGCAGCTTGACCGGCCTAAGCTCCTACGAGCAGTACTTC

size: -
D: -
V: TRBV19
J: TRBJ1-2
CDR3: CASSTDGDLGYTF
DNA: TGTGCCAGTAGTACCGACGGGGACTTGGGCTACACCTTC

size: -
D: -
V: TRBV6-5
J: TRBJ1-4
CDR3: CASGGFEKLFF
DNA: TGTGCCAGCGGAGGGTTCGAAAAACTGTTTTTT

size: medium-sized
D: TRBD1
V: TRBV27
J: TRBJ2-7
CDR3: CASGKQGTVSYEQYF
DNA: TGTGCCAGCGGAAAACAGGGGACCGTCTCCTACGAGCAGTACTTC

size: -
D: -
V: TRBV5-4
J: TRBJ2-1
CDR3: CASSLGTGRDYNEQFF
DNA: TGTGCCAGCAGCTTGGGGACAGGGAGGGACTACAATGAGCAGTTCTTC

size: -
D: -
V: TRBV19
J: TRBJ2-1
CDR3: CASSIQGLSYNEQFF
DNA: TGTGCCAGTAGTATCCAGGGGCTCTCCTACAATGAGCAGTTCTTC